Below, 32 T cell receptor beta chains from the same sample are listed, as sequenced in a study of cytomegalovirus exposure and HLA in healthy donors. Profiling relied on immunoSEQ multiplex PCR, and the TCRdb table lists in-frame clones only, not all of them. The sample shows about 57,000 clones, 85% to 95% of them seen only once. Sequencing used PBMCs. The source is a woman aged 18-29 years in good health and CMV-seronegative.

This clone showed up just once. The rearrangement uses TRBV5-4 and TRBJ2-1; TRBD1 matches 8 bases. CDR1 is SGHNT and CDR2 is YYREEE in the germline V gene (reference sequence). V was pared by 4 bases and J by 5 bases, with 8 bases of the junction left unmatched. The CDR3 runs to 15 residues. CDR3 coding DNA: TGTGCCAGCAGCAGGCCGGGACAGGACAACAATGAGCAGTTCTTC. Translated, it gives CASSRPGQDNNEQFF.

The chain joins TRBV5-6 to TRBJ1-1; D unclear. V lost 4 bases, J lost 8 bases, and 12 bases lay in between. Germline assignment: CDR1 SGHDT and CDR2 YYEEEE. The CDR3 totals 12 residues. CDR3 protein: CASSPQVGEAFF. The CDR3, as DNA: TGTGCCAGCAGCCCGCAGGTTGGCGAAGCTTTCTTT.

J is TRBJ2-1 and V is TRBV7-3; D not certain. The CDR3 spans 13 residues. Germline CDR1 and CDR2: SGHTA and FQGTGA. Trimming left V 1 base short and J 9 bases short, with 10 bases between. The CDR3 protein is CASSLRVNGEQFF. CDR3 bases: TGTGCCAGCAGCTTAAGAGTTAACGGTGAGCAGTTCTTC.

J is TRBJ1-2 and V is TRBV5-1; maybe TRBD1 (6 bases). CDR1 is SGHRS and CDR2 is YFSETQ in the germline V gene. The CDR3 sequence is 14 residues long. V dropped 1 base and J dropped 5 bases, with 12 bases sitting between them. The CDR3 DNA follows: TGCGCCAGCAGCTTGCCCGGACAGTTTTATGGCTACACCTTC. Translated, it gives CASSLPGQFYGYTF.

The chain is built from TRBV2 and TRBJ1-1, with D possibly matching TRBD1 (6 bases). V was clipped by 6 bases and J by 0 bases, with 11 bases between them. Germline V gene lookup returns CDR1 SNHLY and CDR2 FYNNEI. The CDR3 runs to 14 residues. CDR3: CASRNRAMNTEAFF. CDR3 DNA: TGTGCCAGCAGGAACAGGGCCATGAACACTGAAGCTTTCTTT.

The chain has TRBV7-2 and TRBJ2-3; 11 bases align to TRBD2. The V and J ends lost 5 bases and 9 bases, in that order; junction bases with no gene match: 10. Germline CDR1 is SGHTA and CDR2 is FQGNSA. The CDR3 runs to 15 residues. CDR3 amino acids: CASSLGASGGSTQYF. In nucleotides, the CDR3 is TGTGCCAGCAGCCTAGGGGCTAGCGGGGGGTCGACGCAGTATTTT.

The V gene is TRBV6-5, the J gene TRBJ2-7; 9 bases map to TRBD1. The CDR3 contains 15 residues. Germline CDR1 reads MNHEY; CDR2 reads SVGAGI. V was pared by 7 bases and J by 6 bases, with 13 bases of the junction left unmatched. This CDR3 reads CASKITGTGSGEQYF. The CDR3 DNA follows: TGTGCCAGCAAGATAACCGGGACAGGGTCCGGCGAGCAGTACTTC.

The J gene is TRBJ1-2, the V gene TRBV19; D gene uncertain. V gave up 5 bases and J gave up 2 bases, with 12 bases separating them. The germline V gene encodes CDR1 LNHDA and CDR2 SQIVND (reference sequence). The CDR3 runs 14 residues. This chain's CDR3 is CASSQASSNYGYTF. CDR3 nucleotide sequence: TGTGCCAGTAGTCAGGCCAGTTCCAACTATGGCTACACCTTC.

The CDR3 loop is CASSEKPGGSTEAFF. CDR3 in DNA: TGTGCCAGCAGTGAAAAACCGGGGGGTAGCACTGAAGCTTTCTTT. The chain joins TRBV6-4 to TRBJ1-1, with a possible D match to TRBD1 (5 bases). The germline CDR1 and CDR2 sequences are MRHNA and SNTAGT. Trimming left V 3 bases short and J 4 bases short, with 15 bases between. The CDR3 length is 15 residues.

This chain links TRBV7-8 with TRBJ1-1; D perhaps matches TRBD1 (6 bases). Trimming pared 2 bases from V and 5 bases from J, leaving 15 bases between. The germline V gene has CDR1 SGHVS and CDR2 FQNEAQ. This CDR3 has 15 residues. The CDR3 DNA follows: TGTGCCAGCAGCTTAACGCCTGAGGGGGGGACTGAAGCTTTCTTT. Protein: CASSLTPEGGTEAFF.

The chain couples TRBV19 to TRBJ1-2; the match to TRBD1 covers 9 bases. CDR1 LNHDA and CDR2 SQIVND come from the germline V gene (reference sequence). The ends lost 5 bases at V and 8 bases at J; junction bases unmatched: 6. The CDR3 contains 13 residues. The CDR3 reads CASSFGQGQGYTF. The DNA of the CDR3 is TGTGCCAGTAGTTTCGGACAGGGGCAAGGCTACACCTTC.

CDR3 nucleotides: TGTGCCAGCAGCTCGCCCCAGGGATTAAACACTGAAGCTTTCTTT. Its translation is CASSSPQGLNTEAFF. The chain recombines TRBV11-3 with TRBJ1-1; D perhaps matches TRBD1 (5 bases). The CDR3 covers 15 residues. Trimming cost V 4 bases and J 2 bases, with 14 bases left between them. Germline V gene lookup returns CDR1 SGHNT and CDR2 YENEEA.

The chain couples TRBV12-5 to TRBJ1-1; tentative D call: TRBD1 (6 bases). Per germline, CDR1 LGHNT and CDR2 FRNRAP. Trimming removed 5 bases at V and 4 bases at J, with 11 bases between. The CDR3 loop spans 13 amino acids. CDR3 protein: CASGGQLGTEAFF. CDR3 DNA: TGTGCTAGTGGTGGACAGCTGGGCACTGAAGCTTTCTTT.

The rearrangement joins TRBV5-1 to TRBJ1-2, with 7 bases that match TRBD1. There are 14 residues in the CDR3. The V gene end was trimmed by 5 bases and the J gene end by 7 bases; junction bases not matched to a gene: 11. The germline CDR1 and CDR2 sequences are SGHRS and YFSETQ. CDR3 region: CASRGTGAQSGYTF. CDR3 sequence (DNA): TGCGCCAGCAGGGGAACAGGGGCCCAAAGTGGCTACACCTTC.

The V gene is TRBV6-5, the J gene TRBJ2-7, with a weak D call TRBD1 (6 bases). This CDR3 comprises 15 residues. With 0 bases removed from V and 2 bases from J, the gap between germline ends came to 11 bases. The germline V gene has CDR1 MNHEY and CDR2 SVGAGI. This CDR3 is CASSYSRDIAYEQYF. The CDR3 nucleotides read TGTGCCAGCAGTTACTCTAGGGACATCGCCTACGAGCAGTACTTC.

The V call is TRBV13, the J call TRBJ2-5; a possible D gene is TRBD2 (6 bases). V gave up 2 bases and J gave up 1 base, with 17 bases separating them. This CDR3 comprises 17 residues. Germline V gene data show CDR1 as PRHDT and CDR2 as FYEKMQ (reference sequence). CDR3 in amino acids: CASSLTRIAASQETQYF. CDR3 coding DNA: TGTGCCAGCAGCTTAACTCGGATAGCGGCGAGCCAAGAGACCCAGTACTTC.

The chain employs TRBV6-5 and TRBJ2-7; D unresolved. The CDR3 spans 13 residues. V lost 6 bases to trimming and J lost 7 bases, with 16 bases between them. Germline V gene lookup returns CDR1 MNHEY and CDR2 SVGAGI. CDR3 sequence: CASRPLTLREQYF. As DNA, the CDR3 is TGTGCCAGCAGGCCCCTTACCTTGAGAGAGCAGTACTTC.

CDR3 nucleotide sequence: TGTGCCATTCAAGGGGTCCAGAACTATGGCTACACCTTC. It codes for CAIQGVQNYGYTF. J is TRBJ1-2 and V is TRBV10-3; possibly TRBD1 for D (5 bases). V gave up 9 bases and J gave up 2 bases, with 13 bases separating them. Germline V lookup: CDR1 ENHRY, CDR2 SYGVKD. The CDR3 has 13 residues.

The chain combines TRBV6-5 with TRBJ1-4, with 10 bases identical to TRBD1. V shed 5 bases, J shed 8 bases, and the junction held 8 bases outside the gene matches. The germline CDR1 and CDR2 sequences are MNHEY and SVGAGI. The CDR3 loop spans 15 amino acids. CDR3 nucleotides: TGTGCCAGCAGTAACTACGGACAGGGGGAAGAAAAACTGTTTTTT. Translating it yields CASSNYGQGEEKLFF.

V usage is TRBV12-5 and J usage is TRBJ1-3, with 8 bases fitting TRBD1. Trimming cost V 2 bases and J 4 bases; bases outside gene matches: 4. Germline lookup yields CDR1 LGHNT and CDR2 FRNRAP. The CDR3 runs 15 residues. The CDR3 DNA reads TGTGCTAGTGGTTTGAGCAGGGGGCTCGGAAACACCATATATTTT. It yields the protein CASGLSRGLGNTIYF. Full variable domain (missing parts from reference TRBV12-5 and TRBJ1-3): DARVTQTPRHKVTEMGQEVTMRCQPILGHNTVFWYRQTMMQGLELLAYFRNRAPLDDSGMPKDRFSAEMPDATLATLKIQPSEPRDSAVYFCASGLSRGLGNTIYFGEGSWLTVV.

CDR3 protein: CASSSGTGGGIYGYTF. The CDR3 DNA sequence: TGTGCCAGCAGCTCCGGGACAGGGGGCGGTATCTATGGCTACACCTTC. The rearrangement uses TRBV7-9 and TRBJ1-2; TRBD1 matches at 12 bases. Germline V gene lookup returns CDR1 SEHNR and CDR2 FQNEAQ (reference sequence). The trim removed 4 bases at V and 4 bases at J, leaving 7 bases unmatched. The length of the CDR3 is 16 residues.

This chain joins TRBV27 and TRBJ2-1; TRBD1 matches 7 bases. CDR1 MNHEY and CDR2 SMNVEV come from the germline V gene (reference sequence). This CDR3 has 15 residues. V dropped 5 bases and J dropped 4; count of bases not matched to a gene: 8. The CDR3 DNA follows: TGTGCCAGCAGTCCCGACAGGGAGTCTTACAATGAGCAGTTCTTC. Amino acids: CASSPDRESYNEQFF.

The DNA for the CDR3 is TGTGCCAGCAGCCTAGCCAGGGACACTGAAGCTTTCTTT. Encoded protein: CASSLARDTEAFF. V usage is TRBV9 and J usage is TRBJ1-1; tentatively, D is TRBD1 (5 bases). From germline, CDR1 is SGDLS and CDR2 YYNGEE. Trimming left V 4 bases short and J 3 bases short, with 10 bases between. CDR3 length: 13 residues.

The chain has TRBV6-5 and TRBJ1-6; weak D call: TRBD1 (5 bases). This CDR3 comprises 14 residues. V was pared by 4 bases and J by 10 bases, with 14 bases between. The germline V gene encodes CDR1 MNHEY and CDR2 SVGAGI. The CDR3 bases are TGTGCCAGCAGTTTCGGGGGTGTTGGGTCACCCCTCCACTTT. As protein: CASSFGGVGSPLHF.

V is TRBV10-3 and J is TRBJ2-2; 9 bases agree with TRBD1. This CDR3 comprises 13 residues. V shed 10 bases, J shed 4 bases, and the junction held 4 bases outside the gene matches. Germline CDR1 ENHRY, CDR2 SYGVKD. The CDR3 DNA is TGTGCCACCCGACAGGGGGGCACCGGGGAGCTGTTTTTT. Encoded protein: CATRQGGTGELFF.

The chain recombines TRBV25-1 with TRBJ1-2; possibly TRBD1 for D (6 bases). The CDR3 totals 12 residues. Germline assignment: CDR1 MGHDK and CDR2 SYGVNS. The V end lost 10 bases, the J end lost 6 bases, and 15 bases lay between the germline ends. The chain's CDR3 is CATGRGGDGYTF. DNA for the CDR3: TGTGCCACCGGAAGGGGGGGAGATGGCTACACCTTC.

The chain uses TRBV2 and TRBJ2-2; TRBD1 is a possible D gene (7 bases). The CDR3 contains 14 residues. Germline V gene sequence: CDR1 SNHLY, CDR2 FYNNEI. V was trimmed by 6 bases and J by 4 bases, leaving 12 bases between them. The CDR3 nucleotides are TGTGCCAGCAGCCCCAGGGGGGTCACCGGGGAGCTGTTTTTT. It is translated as CASSPRGVTGELFF.

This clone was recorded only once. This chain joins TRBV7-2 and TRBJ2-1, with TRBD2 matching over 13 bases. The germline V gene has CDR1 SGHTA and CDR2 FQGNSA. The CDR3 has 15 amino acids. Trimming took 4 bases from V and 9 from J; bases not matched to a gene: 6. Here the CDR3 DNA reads TGTGCCAGCAGCTCACTAGCGGGAGGGTTGACTGAGCAGTTCTTC. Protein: CASSSLAGGLTEQFF.

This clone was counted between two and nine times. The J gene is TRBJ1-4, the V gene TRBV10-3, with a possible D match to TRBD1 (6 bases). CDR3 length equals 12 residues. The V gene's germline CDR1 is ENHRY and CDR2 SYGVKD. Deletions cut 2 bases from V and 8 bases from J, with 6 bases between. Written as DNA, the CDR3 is TGTGCCATCAGTGAGGACAGGGAAAAACTGTTTTTT. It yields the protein CAISEDREKLFF.

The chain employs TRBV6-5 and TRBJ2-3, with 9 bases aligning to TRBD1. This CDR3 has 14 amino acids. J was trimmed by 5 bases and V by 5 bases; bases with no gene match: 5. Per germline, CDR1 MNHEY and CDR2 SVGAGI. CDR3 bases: TGTGCCAGCAGTGAAGGGACAGGGCAAGATACGCAGTATTTT. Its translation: CASSEGTGQDTQYF.

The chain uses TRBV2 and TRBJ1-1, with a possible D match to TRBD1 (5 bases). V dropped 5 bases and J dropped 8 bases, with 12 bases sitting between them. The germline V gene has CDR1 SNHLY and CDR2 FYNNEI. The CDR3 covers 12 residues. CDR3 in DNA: TGTGCCAGCAGTCCTTCACAGGAGGAAGCTTTCTTT. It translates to CASSPSQEEAFF. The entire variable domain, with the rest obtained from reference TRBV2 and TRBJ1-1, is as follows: EPEVTQTPSHQVTQMGQEVILRCVPISNHLYFYWYRQILGQKVEFLVSFYNNEISEKSEIFDDQFSVERPDGSNFTLKIRSTKLEDSAMYFCASSPSQEEAFFGQGTRLTVV.

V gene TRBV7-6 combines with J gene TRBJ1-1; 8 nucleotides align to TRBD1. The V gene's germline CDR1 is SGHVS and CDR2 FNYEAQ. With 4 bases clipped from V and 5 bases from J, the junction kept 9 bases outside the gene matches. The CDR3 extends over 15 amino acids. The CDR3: CASSSDRAGRTEAFF. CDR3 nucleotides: TGTGCCAGCAGCTCGGACAGGGCGGGAAGGACTGAAGCTTTCTTT.